This T cell receptor beta chain derives from a study of blood T cell repertoires in COVID-19. Whole-study context: Samples came from the United States, Italy and Spain, spanning acute and convalescent COVID-19.

This study enrolled people aged roughly 18 to 90 from roughly 22 US geographic areas. Cohorts were determined from participant-reported clinical history. V lost 10 bases, J lost 3 bases, and 10 bases lay in between. CDR3 length equals 13 residues. Germline loops: CDR1 MNHEY, CDR2 SVGAGI. Original analysis: Estimated nucleated cell counts came from reference gene primer amplification. Assay: immunoSEQ multiplex PCR; the TCRdb copy retains only in-frame clones and omits some. That table is the source of V, J and clone size, and D and trimming were worked out from the DNA. The table shows 200,000 to 250,000 clones, with 65% to 90% occurring only once.

The chain has TRBV6-5 and TRBJ1-6; possibly TRBD1 for D (6 bases). This sequence was found in a woman between 25 and 40 years old who had been exposed to COVID-19. The material sequenced was PBMCs or T cells enriched from blood (not recorded which). CDR3 amino acids: CAINRDYNSPLHF. Written as DNA, the CDR3 is TGTGCCATCAACAGGGACTATAATTCACCCCTCCACTTT.